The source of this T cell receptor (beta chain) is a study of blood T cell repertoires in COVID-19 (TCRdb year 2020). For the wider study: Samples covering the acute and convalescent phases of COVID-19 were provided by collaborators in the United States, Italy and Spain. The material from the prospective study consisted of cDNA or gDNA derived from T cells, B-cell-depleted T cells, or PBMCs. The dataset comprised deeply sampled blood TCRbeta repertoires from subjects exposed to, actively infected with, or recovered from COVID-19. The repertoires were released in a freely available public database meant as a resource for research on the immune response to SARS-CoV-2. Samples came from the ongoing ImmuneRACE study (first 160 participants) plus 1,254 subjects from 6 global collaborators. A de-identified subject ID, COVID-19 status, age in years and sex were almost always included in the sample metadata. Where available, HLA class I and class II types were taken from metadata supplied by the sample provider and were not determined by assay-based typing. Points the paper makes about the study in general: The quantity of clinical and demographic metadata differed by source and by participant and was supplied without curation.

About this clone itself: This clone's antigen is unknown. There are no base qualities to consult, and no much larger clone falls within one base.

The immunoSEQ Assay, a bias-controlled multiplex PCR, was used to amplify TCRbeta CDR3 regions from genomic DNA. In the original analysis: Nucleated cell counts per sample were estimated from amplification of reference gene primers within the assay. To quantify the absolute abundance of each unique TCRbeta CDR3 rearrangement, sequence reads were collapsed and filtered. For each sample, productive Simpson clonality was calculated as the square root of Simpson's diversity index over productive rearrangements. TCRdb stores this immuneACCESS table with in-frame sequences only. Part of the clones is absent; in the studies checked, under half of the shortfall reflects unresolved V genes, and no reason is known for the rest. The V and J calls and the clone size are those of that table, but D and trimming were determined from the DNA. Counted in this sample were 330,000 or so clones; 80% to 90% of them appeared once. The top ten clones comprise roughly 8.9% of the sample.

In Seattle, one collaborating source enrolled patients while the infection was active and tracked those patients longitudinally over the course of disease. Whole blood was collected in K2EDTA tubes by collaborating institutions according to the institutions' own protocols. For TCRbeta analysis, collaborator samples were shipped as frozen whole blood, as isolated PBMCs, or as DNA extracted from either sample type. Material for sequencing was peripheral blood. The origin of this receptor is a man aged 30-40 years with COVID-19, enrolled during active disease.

The encoded CDR3 is CASSYSSLGGVYGYTF. The DNA reads as follows: TGTGCCAGCAGTTACTCGTCTTTGGGAGGGGTCTATGGCTACACCTTC. Recombination linked TRBV6-2 or TRBV6-3 to TRBJ1-2, and the D gene may be TRBD1, 5 bases matching. The CDR3 has 16 amino acids, counting the end cysteine and phenylalanine. The DNA shown is the 48-base CDR3, in frame from base 1. Trimming at the junction amounts to 0 bases on V and 4 bases on J, and the germline ends lie 15 bases apart. In the germline V gene, CDR1 corresponds to MNHEY and CDR2 to SVGEGT.